These T cell receptor beta chains were read from a single sample in a study of control samples from healthy donors and cancer patients. Profiled with immunoSEQ multiplex PCR; TCRdb holds only in-frame clones, not every one. The sample records 82,000 or so clones, 85% to 95% being singletons. Sequenced material: blood. These receptors all come from a young woman in good health. The CDR3 runs from the conserved cysteine through the conserved F or W.

TRBV6-1	TRBJ1-5	CASSDAQGVQPQHF
TRBV5-1	TRBJ2-5	CASSLDQETQYF
TRBV28	TRBJ1-5	CASSVRGGRAGQPQHF
TRBV3-1/TRBV3-2	TRBJ2-3	CASPRAPHLADTQYF
TRBV3-1/TRBV3-2	TRBJ1-6	CASSQEFGQGATNSPLHF
TRBV25-1	TRBJ1-2	CASSEFLGQTYGYTF
TRBV19	TRBJ1-1	CASSMGTFTVTEAFF
TRBV6-4	TRBJ2-4	CASSSDRGLGIQYF
TRBV2	TRBJ1-2	CASSTTGSRYGYTF
TRBV28	TRBJ2-5	CASSFDRGPQETQYF
TRBV7-9	TRBJ1-2	CASSTAGGSFYGYTF
TRBV14	TRBJ1-2	CASEGLNYGYTF
TRBV5-1	TRBJ2-1	CASSPGGHEQFF
TRBV6-5	TRBJ2-7	CASRSPGTGSYEQYF
TRBV28	TRBJ1-1	CASSESGHAGTEAFF
TRBV15	TRBJ1-2	CATQGGANYGYTF
TRBV27	TRBJ1-2	CASSLTALTAYGYTF
TRBV7-3	TRBJ2-3	CASSNTGPDTQYF
TRBV5-1	TRBJ2-5	CASSFRGQGSIETQYF
TRBV19	TRBJ2-3	CASSHTLAGGADTQYF
TRBV2	TRBJ1-1	CASSFRGRLEAFF
TRBV9	TRBJ1-6	CASRAEGNSPLHF
TRBV9	TRBJ1-5	CASSAVDSSNQPQHF
TRBV19	TRBJ1-2	CASSILGSGYTF
TRBV4-3	TRBJ2-3	CASSQMGRDTQYF
TRBV23-1	TRBJ1-2	CATIISHSPGGYTF
TRBV7-9	TRBJ2-7	CASSSGQHYEQYF
TRBV25-1	TRBJ2-4	CASSDSLLAKNIQYF
TRBV2	TRBJ1-1	CAGDRGANTEAFF